Sequencing of this T cell receptor beta chain was carried out in a study of blood T cell repertoires in COVID-19. The wider study: T cells, B-cell-depleted T cells, or PBMCs supplied cDNA or gDNA.

Clones were read by immunoSEQ multiplex PCR, and TCRdb kept only the in-frame ones, dropping some. The data contain 200,000 to 300,000 clones, about 81% of them singletons. The CDR3 covers 14 residues. The receptor was isolated from an older woman with active or convalescent COVID-19. V and J are TRBV21-1 and TRBJ1-6; TRBD1 was called by the table and not checked on the DNA. TRBV21-1 is described as a pseudogene. Material for sequencing was peripheral blood. CDR3 residues: CASSPGQVHSPLHF. The DNA of the CDR3 is TGTGCCAGCAGCCCGGGACAGGTACATTCACCCCTCCACTTT.